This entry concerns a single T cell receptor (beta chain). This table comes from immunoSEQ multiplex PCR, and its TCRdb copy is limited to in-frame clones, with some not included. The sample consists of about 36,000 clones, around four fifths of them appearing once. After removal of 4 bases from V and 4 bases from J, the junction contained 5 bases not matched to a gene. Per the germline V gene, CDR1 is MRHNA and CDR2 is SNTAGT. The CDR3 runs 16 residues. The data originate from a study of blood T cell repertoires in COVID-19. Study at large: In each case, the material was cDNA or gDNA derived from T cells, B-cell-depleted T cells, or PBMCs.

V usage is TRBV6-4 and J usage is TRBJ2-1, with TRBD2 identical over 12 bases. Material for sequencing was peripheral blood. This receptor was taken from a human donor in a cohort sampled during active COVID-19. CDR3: CASSASGTSGYNEQFF. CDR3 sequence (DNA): TGTGCCAGCAGTGCCTCCGGGACTAGCGGGTACAATGAGCAGTTCTTC.